This TCR beta chain was recovered during a study of blood T cell repertoires in COVID-19 (dated by TCRdb to about 2020). Background on the whole study: The collaborator samples originated in the United States, Italy and Spain and spanned the acute and convalescent phases of COVID-19. The prospective study material was composed of cDNA or gDNA derived from T cells, B-cell-depleted T cells, or PBMCs. Deeply sampled blood TCRbeta repertoires from subjects exposed to, actively infected with, or recovered from COVID-19 were included in the dataset. The repertoires were made available in a free public database intended to serve as a resource for research on the immune response to SARS-CoV-2. The samples were drawn from two sources: the first 160 participants of the ongoing ImmuneRACE study, and about 1,300 subjects contributed by 6 global collaborators. Sample metadata almost always included a de-identified subject ID, COVID-19 status, age in years and sex. Where available, HLA class I and class II types were obtained from metadata supplied by the sample provider rather than from assay-based typing. Study-wide findings and limitations: The amount of clinical and demographic metadata varied by source and participant and was provided uncurated.

TCRbeta CDR3 regions were amplified from genomic DNA using the immunoSEQ Assay, a bias-controlled multiplex PCR. As for how the authors treated the data: The number of nucleated cells in each sample was estimated from the amplification of reference gene primers within the assay. To quantify the absolute abundance of each unique TCRbeta CDR3 rearrangement, sequence reads were collapsed and filtered. Productive Simpson clonality was computed per sample as the square root of Simpson's diversity index over productive rearrangements. In TCRdb, the immuneACCESS table is reduced to in-frame sequences with V and J assigned. These tables do not hold every clone; where another copy was compared, an unresolved V gene accounts for under half, and the others remain unexplained. The V and J calls and clone size come from that table; D and trimming were worked out from the DNA. In this sample the table shows fewer than 250,000 clones, approximately 79% of which occur a single time. The ten largest clones capture 12% of the sample.

At the junction V is shortened by 2 bases and J by 0 bases; bases outside the gene matches: 11. The CDR3 measures 20 amino acids from cysteine to phenylalanine. Left in the record is the CDR3 DNA by itself, 60 bases read in frame from the first base. Sequences LGHDT (CDR1) and YNNKEL (CDR2) are obtained from the germline V gene (reference sequence). Notes on this clone: Its antigen is unknown. Base qualities are not at hand, and no much larger clone is one base apart.

The collaborating institutions used their own protocols to collect whole blood in K2EDTA tubes. For TCRbeta analysis, collaborators shipped samples in one of three forms: frozen whole blood, isolated PBMCs, or DNA extracted from either of those sample types. The clonotype was recovered from a woman between 50 and 59 years old with acute or convalescent COVID-19. This chain joins TRBV3-1 (or the pseudogene TRBV3-2) to TRBJ2-1; TRBD2 matches 12 bases in the middle. Sequences were obtained from peripheral blood. The DNA sequence follows: TGTGCCAGCAGCCAAAAGGGGGGACTAGCGGGCCCGAGCTCCTACAATGAGCAGTTCTTC. This is translated as CASSQKGGLAGPSSYNEQFF.